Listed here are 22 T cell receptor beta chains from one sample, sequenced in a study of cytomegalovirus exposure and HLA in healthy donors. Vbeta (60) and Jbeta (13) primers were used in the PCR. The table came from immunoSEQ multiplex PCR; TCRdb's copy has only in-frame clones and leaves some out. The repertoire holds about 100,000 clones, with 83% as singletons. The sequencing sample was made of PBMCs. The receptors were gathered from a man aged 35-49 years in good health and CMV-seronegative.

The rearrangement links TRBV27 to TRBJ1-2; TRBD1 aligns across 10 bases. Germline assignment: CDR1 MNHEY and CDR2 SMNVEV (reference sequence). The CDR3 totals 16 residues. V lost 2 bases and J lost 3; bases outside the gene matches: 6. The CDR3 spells CASSLRTGGVDYGYTF. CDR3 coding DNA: TGTGCCAGCAGTTTACGGACAGGGGGAGTAGACTATGGCTACACCTTC.

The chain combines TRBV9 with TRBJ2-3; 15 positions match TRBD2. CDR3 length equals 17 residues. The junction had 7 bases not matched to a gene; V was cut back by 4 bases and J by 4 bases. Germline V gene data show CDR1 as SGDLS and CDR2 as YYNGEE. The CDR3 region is CASSLQGLAGGPDTQYF. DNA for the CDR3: TGTGCCAGCAGCCTACAAGGACTAGCGGGGGGGCCAGATACGCAGTATTTT. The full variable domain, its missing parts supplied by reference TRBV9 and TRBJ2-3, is DSGVTQTPKHLITATGQRVTLRCSPRSGDLSVYWYQQSLDQGLQFLIQYYNGEERAKGNILERFSAQQFPDLHSELNLSSLELGDSALYFCASSLQGLAGGPDTQYFGPGTRLTVL.

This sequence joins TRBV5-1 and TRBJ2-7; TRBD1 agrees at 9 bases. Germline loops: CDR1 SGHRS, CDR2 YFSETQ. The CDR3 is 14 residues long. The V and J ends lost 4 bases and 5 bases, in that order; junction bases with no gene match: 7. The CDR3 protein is CASSVGQGSNEQYF. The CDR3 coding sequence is TGCGCCAGCAGCGTTGGACAGGGGAGCAACGAGCAGTACTTC.

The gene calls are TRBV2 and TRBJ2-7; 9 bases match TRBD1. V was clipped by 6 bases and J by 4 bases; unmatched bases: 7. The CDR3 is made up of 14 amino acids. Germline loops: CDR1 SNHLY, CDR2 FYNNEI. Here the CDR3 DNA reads TGTGCCAGCAGAAGAGGACAGGGGAGATACGAGCAGTACTTC. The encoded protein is CASRRGQGRYEQYF.

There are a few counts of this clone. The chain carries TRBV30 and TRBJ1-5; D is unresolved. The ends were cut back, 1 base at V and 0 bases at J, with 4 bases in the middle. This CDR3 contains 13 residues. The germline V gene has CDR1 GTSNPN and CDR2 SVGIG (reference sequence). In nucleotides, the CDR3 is TGTGCCTGGAGTGGAGATAGCAATCAGCCCCAGCATTTT. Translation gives CAWSGDSNQPQHF.

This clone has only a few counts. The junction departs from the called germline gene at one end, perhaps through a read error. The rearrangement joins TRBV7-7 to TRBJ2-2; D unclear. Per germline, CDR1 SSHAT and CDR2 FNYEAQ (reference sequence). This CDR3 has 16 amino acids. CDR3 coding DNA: TGTGCTAGCAGCTTAGACTCATTTAAGAACACCGGGGAGCTGTTTTTT. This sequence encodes CASSLDSFKNTGELFF.

CDR3 amino acids: CASRYDRGSTYEQYF. The CDR3 nucleotides are TGTGCCAGCAGATACGACAGGGGATCGACCTACGAGCAGTACTTC. The chain employs TRBV5-4 and TRBJ2-7; 8 bases fit TRBD1. J was trimmed by 2 bases and V by 5 bases; bases with no gene match: 9. In germline, CDR1 is SGHNT, CDR2 YYREEE (reference sequence). This CDR3 contains 15 residues.

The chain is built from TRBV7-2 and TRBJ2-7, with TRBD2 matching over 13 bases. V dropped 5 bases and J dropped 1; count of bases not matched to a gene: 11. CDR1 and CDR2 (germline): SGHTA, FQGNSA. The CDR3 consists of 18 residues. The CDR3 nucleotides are TGTGCCAGCAGCGCCGCCAGGACTAGCGGGGGACCGTCCTACGAGCAGTACTTC. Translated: CASSAARTSGGPSYEQYF.

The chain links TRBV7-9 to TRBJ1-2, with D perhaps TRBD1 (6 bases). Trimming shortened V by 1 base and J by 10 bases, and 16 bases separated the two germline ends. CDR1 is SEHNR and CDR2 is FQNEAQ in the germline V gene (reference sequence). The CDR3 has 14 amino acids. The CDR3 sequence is CASSLEYQGTNYTF. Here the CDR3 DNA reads TGTGCCAGCAGCTTAGAATATCAGGGGACAAACTACACCTTC.

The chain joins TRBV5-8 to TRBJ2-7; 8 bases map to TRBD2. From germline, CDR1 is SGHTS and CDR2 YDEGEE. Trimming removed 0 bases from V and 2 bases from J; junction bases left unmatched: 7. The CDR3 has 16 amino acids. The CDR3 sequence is CASSLVSGVNPYEQYF. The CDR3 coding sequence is TGTGCCAGCAGCTTGGTTAGCGGGGTGAACCCCTACGAGCAGTACTTC.

The CDR3 DNA follows: TGTGCCAGCACCCGCACGCGGGTCAGTAACTCTAACTATGGCTACACCTTC. Translation gives CASTRTRVSNSNYGYTF. The rearrangement links TRBV13 to TRBJ1-2, with D uncertain. Trimming stripped 7 bases from V and 0 bases from J, with 21 bases between. Germline CDR1 and CDR2: PRHDT and FYEKMQ (reference sequence). The CDR3 covers 17 residues.

CDR3 region: CASSPGTSGEQYF. CDR3 DNA: TGTGCCAGCAGCCCGGGGACTAGTGGCGAGCAGTACTTC. J is TRBJ2-7 and V is TRBV9, with 8 positions matching TRBD2. The CDR3 covers 13 residues. Germline assignment: CDR1 SGDLS and CDR2 YYNGEE. The junction had 6 bases not matched to a gene; V was cut back by 4 bases and J by 6 bases.

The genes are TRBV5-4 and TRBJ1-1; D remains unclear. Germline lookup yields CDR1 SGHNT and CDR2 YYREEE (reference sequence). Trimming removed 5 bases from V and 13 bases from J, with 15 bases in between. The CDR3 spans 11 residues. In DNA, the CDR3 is TGTGCCAGCAGACAATCTTCTCGGGTTTTCTTT. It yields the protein CASRQSSRVFF.

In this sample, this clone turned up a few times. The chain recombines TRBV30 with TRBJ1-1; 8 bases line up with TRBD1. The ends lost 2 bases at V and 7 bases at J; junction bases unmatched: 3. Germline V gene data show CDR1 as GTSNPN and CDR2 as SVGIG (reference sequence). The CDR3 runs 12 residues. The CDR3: CAWSTTGVEAFF. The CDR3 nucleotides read TGTGCCTGGAGTACGACAGGGGTTGAAGCTTTCTTT.

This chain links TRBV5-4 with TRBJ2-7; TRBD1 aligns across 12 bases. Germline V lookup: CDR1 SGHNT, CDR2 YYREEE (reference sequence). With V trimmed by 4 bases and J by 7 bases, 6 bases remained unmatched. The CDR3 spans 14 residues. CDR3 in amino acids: CASSPGTGGEEQYF. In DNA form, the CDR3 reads TGTGCCAGCAGCCCGGGGACAGGGGGCGAAGAGCAGTACTTC.

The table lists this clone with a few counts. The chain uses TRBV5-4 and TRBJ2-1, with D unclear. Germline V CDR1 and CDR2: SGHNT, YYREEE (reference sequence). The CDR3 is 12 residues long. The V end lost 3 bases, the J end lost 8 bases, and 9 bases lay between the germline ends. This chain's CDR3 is CASSSTPYEQFF. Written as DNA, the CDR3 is TGTGCCAGCAGCTCTACCCCGTATGAGCAGTTCTTC.

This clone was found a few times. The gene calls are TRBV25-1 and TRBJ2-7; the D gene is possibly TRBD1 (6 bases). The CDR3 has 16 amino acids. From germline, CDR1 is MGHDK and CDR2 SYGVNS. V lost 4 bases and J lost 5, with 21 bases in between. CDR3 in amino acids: CASSGGSGALPHEQYF. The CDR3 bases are TGTGCCAGCAGTGGAGGATCAGGGGCTCTCCCCCACGAGCAGTACTTC.

In DNA, the CDR3 is TGTGCCAGCAGCTCCAGGCCCAGGCAAGAGACCCAGTACTTC. Residues: CASSSRPRQETQYF. This chain connects TRBV7-2 to TRBJ2-5; D unclear. The V end lost 4 bases, the J end lost 2 bases, and 11 bases lay between the germline ends. Looked up from germline, CDR1 is SGHTA and CDR2 is FQGNSA. The CDR3 has 14 amino acids.

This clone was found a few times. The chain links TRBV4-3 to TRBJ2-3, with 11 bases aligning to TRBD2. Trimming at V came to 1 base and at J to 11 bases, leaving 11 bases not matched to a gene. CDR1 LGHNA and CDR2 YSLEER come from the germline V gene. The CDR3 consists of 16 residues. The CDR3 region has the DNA TGCGCCAGCAGCCAAGGTCTAGCGGGGGGTCCAGTAAGGCAGTATTTT. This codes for CASSQGLAGGPVRQYF.

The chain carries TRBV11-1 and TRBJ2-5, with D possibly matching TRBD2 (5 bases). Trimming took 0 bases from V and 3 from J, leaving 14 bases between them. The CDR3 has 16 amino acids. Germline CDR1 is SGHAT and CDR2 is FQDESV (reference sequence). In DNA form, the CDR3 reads TGTGCCAGCAGCTTAGCGGTTGGGCGGGTGGAAGAGACCCAGTACTTC. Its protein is CASSLAVGRVEETQYF.

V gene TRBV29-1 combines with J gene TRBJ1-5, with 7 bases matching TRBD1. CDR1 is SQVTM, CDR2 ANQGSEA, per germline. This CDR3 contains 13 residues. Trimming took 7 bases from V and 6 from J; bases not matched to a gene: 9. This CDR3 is CSATQGTSQPQHF. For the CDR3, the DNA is TGCAGCGCCACACAGGGGACTAGTCAGCCCCAGCATTTT.

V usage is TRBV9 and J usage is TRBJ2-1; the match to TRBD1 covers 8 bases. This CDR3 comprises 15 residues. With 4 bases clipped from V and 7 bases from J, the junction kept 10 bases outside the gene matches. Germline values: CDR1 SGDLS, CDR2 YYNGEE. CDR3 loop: CASSSRTGTSNEQFF. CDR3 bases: TGTGCCAGCAGCTCGAGGACAGGGACATCGAATGAGCAGTTCTTC.